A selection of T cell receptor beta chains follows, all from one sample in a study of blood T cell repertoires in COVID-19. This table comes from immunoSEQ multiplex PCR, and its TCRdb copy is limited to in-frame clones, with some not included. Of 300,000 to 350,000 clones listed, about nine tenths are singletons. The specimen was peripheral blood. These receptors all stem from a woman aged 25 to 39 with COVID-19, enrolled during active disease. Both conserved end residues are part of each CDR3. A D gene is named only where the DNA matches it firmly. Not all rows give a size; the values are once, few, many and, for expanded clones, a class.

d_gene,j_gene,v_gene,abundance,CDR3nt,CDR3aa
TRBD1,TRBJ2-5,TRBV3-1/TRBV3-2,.,TGTGCCAGCAGCCAAGGGCTAGGACAGGGCCAAGGAGAGACCCAGTACTTC,CASSQGLGQGQGETQYF
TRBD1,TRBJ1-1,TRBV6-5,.,TGTGCCAGCAGCAACGACAGGGCGAACACTGAAGCTTTCTTT,CASSNDRANTEAFF
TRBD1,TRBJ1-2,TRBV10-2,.,TGCGCCAGCAGTCAGGGGGTAGGTGGCTACACCTTC,CASSQGVGGYTF
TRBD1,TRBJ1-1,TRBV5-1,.,TGCGCCAGCAGCGGACAGGGGAACACTGAAGCTTTCTTT,CASSGQGNTEAFF
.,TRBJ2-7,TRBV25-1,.,TGTGCCAGCAGTGAGATTAAGGGGGACGAGCAGTACTTC,CASSEIKGDEQYF
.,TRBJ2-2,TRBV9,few,TGTGCCAGCAGCGTACAGGGGCTAGGCGGGGAGCTGTTTTTT,CASSVQGLGGELFF
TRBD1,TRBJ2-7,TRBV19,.,TGTGCCAGTTCTCAACAGGGGAATACCTACGAGCAGTACTTC,CASSQQGNTYEQYF
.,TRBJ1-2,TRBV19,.,TGTGCCAGTAGTCCCCGGGGCCCAGGGACAAACTATGGCTACACCTTC,CASSPRGPGTNYGYTF
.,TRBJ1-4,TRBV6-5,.,TGTGCCAGCAGTCCAGGAGGATCTAATGAAAAACTGTTTTTT,CASSPGGSNEKLFF
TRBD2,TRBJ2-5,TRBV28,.,TGTGCCAGCAGTCCGGGACTAGCGGGAGAACCCGAGACCCAGTACTTC,CASSPGLAGEPETQYF
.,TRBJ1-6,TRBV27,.,TGTGCCAGCAAAGTAGGGGATTCGAGGTCACCCCTCCACTTT,CASKVGDSRSPLHF
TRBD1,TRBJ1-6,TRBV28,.,TGTGCCAGCACCCTCTGGACAGGGGGGTATTCACCCCTCCACTTT,CASTLWTGGYSPLHF
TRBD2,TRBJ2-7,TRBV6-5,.,TGTGCCAGCAGGACAGCTAGCGGGAGCTACGAGCAGTACTTC,CASRTASGSYEQYF